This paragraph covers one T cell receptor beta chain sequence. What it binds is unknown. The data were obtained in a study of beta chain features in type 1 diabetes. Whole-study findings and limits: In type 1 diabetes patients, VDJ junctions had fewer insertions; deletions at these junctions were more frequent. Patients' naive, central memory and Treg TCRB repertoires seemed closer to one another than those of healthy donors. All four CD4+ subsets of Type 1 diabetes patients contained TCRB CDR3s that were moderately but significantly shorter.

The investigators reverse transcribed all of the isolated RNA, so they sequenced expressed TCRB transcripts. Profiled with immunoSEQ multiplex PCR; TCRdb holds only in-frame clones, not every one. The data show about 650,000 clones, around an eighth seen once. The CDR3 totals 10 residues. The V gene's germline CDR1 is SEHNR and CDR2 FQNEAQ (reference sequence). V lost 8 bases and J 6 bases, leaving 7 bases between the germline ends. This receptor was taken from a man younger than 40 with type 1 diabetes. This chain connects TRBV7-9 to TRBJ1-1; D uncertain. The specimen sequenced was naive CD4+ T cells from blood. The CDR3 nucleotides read TGTGCCAGCGCCGGTTCTGAAGCTTTCTTT. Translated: CASAGSEAFF.